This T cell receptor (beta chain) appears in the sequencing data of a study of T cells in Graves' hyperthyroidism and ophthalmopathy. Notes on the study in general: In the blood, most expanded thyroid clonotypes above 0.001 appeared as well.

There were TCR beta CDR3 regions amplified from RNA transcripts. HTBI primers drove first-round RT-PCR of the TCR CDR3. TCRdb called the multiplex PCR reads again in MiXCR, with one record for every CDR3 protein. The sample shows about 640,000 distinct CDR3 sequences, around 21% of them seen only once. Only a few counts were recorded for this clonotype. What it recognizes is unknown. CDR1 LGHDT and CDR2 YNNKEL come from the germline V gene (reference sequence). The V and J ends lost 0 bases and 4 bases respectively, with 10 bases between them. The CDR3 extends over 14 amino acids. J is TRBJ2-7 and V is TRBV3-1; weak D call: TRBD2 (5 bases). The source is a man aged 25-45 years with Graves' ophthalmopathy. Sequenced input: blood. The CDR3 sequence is CASSQDFRTYEQYF. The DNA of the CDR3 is TGTGCCAGCAGCCAAGATTTTAGGACTTACGAGCAGTACTTC.